The 30 T cell receptor beta chains in this list originate from one sample, sequenced in a study of blood T cell repertoires in COVID-19. Profiled with immunoSEQ multiplex PCR; TCRdb holds only in-frame clones, not every one. This table holds about 140,000 clones, approximately 80% found once. Sequencing was performed on PBMCs or T cells enriched from blood (not recorded which). These receptors all come from a woman younger than 35 who had been exposed to COVID-19.

The chain has TRBV30 and TRBJ2-7, with TRBD1 matching over 7 bases. Trimming took 2 bases from V and 4 from J; bases not matched to a gene: 2. This CDR3 has 12 amino acids. CDR1 is GTSNPN and CDR2 is SVGIG in the germline V gene (reference sequence). The CDR3 coding sequence is TGTGCCTGGAGTCAACAGGGGTACGAGCAGTACTTC. It yields the protein CAWSQQGYEQYF.

This clone was seen only once. This chain uses TRBV5-1 with TRBJ1-1; 9 bases are shared with TRBD1. This CDR3 has 14 residues. V lost 7 bases, J lost 5 bases, and 9 bases stayed unmatched. Germline V gives CDR1 SGHRS, CDR2 YFSETQ. The CDR3 DNA reads TGCGCCAGCTGTTCCTTGACAGGGGGTACTGAAGCTTTCTTT. It yields the protein CASCSLTGGTEAFF.

The chain combines TRBV28 with TRBJ2-7; TRBD2 agrees at 12 bases. The germline gives CDR1 MDHEN, CDR2 SYDVKM. Trimming at V came to 3 bases and at J to 4 bases, leaving 7 bases not matched to a gene. This CDR3 is 16 amino acids long. The CDR3 is CASSFRSTSGRYEQYF. The DNA of the CDR3 is TGTGCCAGCAGTTTCAGATCGACTAGCGGGAGATACGAGCAGTACTTC.

This chain links TRBV27 with TRBJ1-1, with 10 bases that match TRBD1. The germline V gene encodes CDR1 MNHEY and CDR2 SMNVEV (reference sequence). The J segment lost 11 bases and the V segment lost 3 bases, leaving 12 bases of the junction unmatched. The CDR3 runs 15 residues. The CDR3 DNA reads TGTGCCAGCAGTTTCCTGCCCCCGGGACAGGGGTTTGCTTTCTTT. Protein sequence: CASSFLPPGQGFAFF.

This rearrangement joins TRBV4-1 to TRBJ2-1; tentatively, D is TRBD2 (5 bases). V gave up 3 bases and J gave up 2 bases, with 11 bases separating them. The CDR3 is 15 amino acids. Germline V gene sequence: CDR1 MGHRA, CDR2 YSYEKL. As DNA, the CDR3 is TGCGCCAGCAGCCAGACTCGAGGGACCTACAATGAGCAGTTCTTC. Protein sequence: CASSQTRGTYNEQFF.

This sequence joins TRBV6-5 and TRBJ1-2; TRBD1 aligns across 8 bases. Trimming removed 5 bases from V and 5 bases from J; junction bases left unmatched: 10. The CDR3 length is 15 residues. The germline V gene encodes CDR1 MNHEY and CDR2 SVGAGI. The CDR3 nucleotides are TGTGCCAGCAGTCATGGCCTGGACAGGGCTTATGGCTACACCTTC. Its translation: CASSHGLDRAYGYTF.

V usage is TRBV10-3 and J usage is TRBJ1-2, with D perhaps TRBD1 (5 bases). The CDR3 has 13 residues. The ends were cut back, 4 bases at V and 1 base at J, with 7 bases in the middle. Germline-derived CDR1 and CDR2 are ENHRY and SYGVKD. CDR3 sequence: CAISVQVNYGYTF. In nucleotides, the CDR3 is TGTGCCATCAGTGTACAGGTTAACTATGGCTACACCTTC.

The J gene is TRBJ2-1, the V gene TRBV7-3; TRBD1 might be the D (5 bases). Germline V lookup: CDR1 SGHTA, CDR2 FQGTGA. CDR3 size: 12 residues. The V gene lost 1 base and the J gene lost 14 bases, with 12 bases spanning the gap. The CDR3, as DNA: TGTGCCAGCAGCTTAAATGGCAGGGTGAAGTTCTTC. Translated: CASSLNGRVKFF. Full variable domain (rest looked up from reference TRBV7-3 and TRBJ2-1): GAGVSQTPSNKVTEKGKYVELRCDPISGHTALYWYRQSLGQGPEFLIYFQGTGAADDSGLPNDRFFAVRPEGSVSTLKIQRTERGDSAVYLCASSLNGRVKFFGPGTRLTVL.

The genes are TRBV12-3 or TRBV12-4 and TRBJ2-7; possibly TRBD1 for D (6 bases). Trimming took 5 bases from V and 3 from J, leaving 8 bases between them. The CDR3 extends over 12 amino acids. CDR3 region: CASSAQGYEQYF. The CDR3 DNA sequence: TGTGCCAGCAGTGCACAGGGCTACGAGCAGTACTTC.

The chain is built from TRBV19 and TRBJ2-1; 10 bases map to TRBD2. CDR1 LNHDA and CDR2 SQIVND come from the germline V gene (reference sequence). V lost 6 bases and J lost 10; bases outside the gene matches: 9. CDR3 length: 14 residues. CDR3 in DNA: TGTGCCAGTAGGAACCCGGGACTAGCGAGGGAGCAGTTCTTC. Amino acid sequence: CASRNPGLAREQFF.

Here the CDR3 reads CAISPTGNTEAFF. The CDR3 DNA is TGTGCCATCAGCCCCACAGGGAACACTGAAGCTTTCTTT. This chain joins TRBV10-3 and TRBJ1-1; tentative D call: TRBD1 (5 bases). The CDR3 is 13 amino acids. CDR1 ENHRY and CDR2 SYGVKD come from the germline V gene. Trimming shortened V by 6 bases and J by 1 base, and 9 bases separated the two germline ends.

The rearrangement joins TRBV24-1 to TRBJ2-1; D remains ambiguous. The CDR3 length is 15 residues. Germline values: CDR1 KGHDR, CDR2 SFDVKD. Trimming pared 3 bases from V and 6 bases from J, leaving 14 bases between. In DNA form, the CDR3 reads TGTGCCACCAGTGATCAGTCGTATCGAAGCAATGAGCAGTTCTTC. Translating gives CATSDQSYRSNEQFF.

The chain has TRBV19 and TRBJ2-7, with TRBD2 matching 8 bases. The CDR3 consists of 15 residues. Germline values: CDR1 LNHDA, CDR2 SQIVND (reference sequence). V shed 1 base, J shed 4 bases, and the junction held 6 bases outside the gene matches. The CDR3 DNA reads as TGTGCCAGTAGTATAGGAAGCGGGAGTTCGTACGAGCAGTACTTC. Residues: CASSIGSGSSYEQYF.

The chain joins TRBV19 to TRBJ2-7; 8 bases fit TRBD2. Looked up from germline, CDR1 is LNHDA and CDR2 is SQIVND (reference sequence). The CDR3 is 15 amino acids. V gave up 2 bases and J gave up 5 bases; unmatched junction bases: 8. The CDR3 region is CASSISATSGDEQYF. CDR3 bases: TGTGCCAGTAGTATATCGGCAACTAGCGGAGACGAGCAGTACTTC.

The J gene is TRBJ2-3, the V gene TRBV7-9; weak D call: TRBD2 (6 bases). The ends were cut back, 5 bases at V and 4 bases at J, with 13 bases in the middle. The CDR3 is 14 amino acids. Looked up from germline, CDR1 is SEHNR and CDR2 is FQNEAQ (reference sequence). The DNA of the CDR3 is TGTGCCAGCAGCCCCGGGACTGGTGCAGATACGCAGTATTTT. Its protein product is CASSPGTGADTQYF.

The sample holds one count of this clone. The rearrangement uses TRBV5-1 and TRBJ2-5, with TRBD2 matching 11 bases. Unmatched junction bases numbered 9, after V lost 4 bases and J lost 1 base. The CDR3 spans 17 residues. From germline, CDR1 is SGHRS and CDR2 YFSETQ. CDR3 coding DNA: TGCGCCAGCAGCCTATACGGACTAGCGGGTTTCCAAGAGACCCAGTACTTC. Translated, it gives CASSLYGLAGFQETQYF.

The rearrangement uses TRBV3-1 (or the pseudogene TRBV3-2) and TRBJ1-2; D remains ambiguous. The CDR3 length is 12 residues. From germline, CDR1 is LGHDT and CDR2 YNNKEL (reference sequence). The germline V and J ends were trimmed by 0 bases and 7 bases, with 6 bases remaining between them. The CDR3 coding sequence is TGTGCCAGCAGCCAAGAGGGAGGTGGCTACACCTTC. Translated, it gives CASSQEGGGYTF.

This rearrangement joins TRBV7-2 to TRBJ1-2, with D uncertain. Germline V gives CDR1 SGHTA, CDR2 FQGNSA. V was cut by 1 base and J by 0 bases, with 6 bases left in between. The CDR3 length is 14 residues. This chain's CDR3 is CASSLESANYGYTF. The CDR3 DNA follows: TGTGCCAGCAGCTTAGAGTCAGCTAACTATGGCTACACCTTC.

Concerning this clone itself: One end of the junction is discordant with germline, which a read error may explain. The rearrangement joins TRBV7-8 to TRBJ2-1; the D is unclear. This CDR3 has 13 residues. CDR1 and CDR2 (germline): SGHVS, FQNEAQ. CDR3 sequence reads: CASSLNLYDEQFF. CDR3 DNA sequence: TGTGCCAGCAGCTTAAACCTCTACGATGAGCAGTTCTTC.

The CDR3 region is CASIGVTYEQYF. CDR3 DNA: TGTGCCAGCATCGGGGTGACCTACGAGCAGTACTTC. The chain has TRBV6-5 and TRBJ2-7; tentative D call: TRBD2 (5 bases). This CDR3 is built from 12 residues. From germline, CDR1 is MNHEY and CDR2 SVGAGI. V was clipped by 7 bases and J by 2 bases, with 9 bases between them.

This clone was seen a handful of times. The rearrangement joins TRBV12-5 to TRBJ2-2; perhaps TRBD2 as D (5 bases). CDR1 is LGHNT and CDR2 is FRNRAP in the germline V gene. CDR3 length equals 15 residues. V dropped 6 bases and J dropped 2 bases, with 13 bases sitting between them. CDR3: CASGLRSGNTGELFF. The CDR3 DNA reads as TGTGCTAGTGGCCTTCGGAGCGGAAACACCGGGGAGCTGTTTTTT.

This clone turned up a few times. The chain is built from TRBV21-1 and TRBJ2-1; the table's D call, TRBD2, was not checked against the DNA. TRBV21-1 is a recognized pseudogene. This CDR3 has 16 residues. The CDR3 sequence: CANPRAREAHYNEQFF. The CDR3, as DNA: TGTGCCAACCCCAGGGCCCGGGAGGCCCACTACAATGAGCAGTTCTTC.

Remarks on this clone: Other DNA sequences in the same sample also yield this CDR3. The rearrangement joins TRBV7-9 to TRBJ1-1, with 7 nucleotides matching TRBD1. Germline V gives CDR1 SEHNR, CDR2 FQNEAQ (reference sequence). V shed 1 base, J shed 1 base, and the junction held 0 bases outside the gene matches. This CDR3 is built from 14 residues. This CDR3 reads CASSLGQGNTEAFF. The CDR3 nucleotides are TGTGCCAGCAGCTTAGGACAGGGGAACACTGAAGCTTTCTTT.

The sample holds a few counts of this clone. The chain combines TRBV2 with TRBJ1-3; 8 bases match TRBD1. This CDR3 has 15 amino acids. V lost 8 bases, J lost 0 bases, and 6 bases stayed unmatched. Germline V gene sequence: CDR1 SNHLY, CDR2 FYNNEI. The CDR3 region has the DNA TGTGCCAGCGTGAGACAGGGGAACTCTGGAAACACCATATATTTT. This gives the protein CASVRQGNSGNTIYF.

V is TRBV7-8 and J is TRBJ2-7, with a possible D match to TRBD1 (6 bases). The CDR3 spans 15 residues. Trimming shortened V by 3 bases and J by 7 bases, and 19 bases separated the two germline ends. Germline CDR1 reads SGHVS; CDR2 reads FQNEAQ. The CDR3 DNA reads TGTGCCAGCAGCTTCAGAGGGGGAATAACGGGGGAGCAGTACTTC. Amino acids: CASSFRGGITGEQYF.

This rearrangement joins TRBV25-1 to TRBJ1-2; 8 nucleotides match TRBD1. After removal of 6 bases from V and 4 bases from J, the junction contained 4 bases not matched to a gene. Germline V gene data show CDR1 as MGHDK and CDR2 as SYGVNS. This CDR3 spans 13 amino acids. This CDR3 is CASSRGPFYGYTF. CDR3 in DNA: TGTGCCAGCAGCAGGGGGCCCTTCTATGGCTACACCTTC.

The chain recombines TRBV28 with TRBJ2-3; 7 nucleotides align to TRBD2. Germline V gene sequence: CDR1 MDHEN, CDR2 SYDVKM. V was clipped by 6 bases and J by 4 bases; unmatched bases: 1. The CDR3 is made up of 12 amino acids. The CDR3 loop reads CASRAGPDTQYF. CDR3 nucleotide sequence: TGTGCCAGCAGAGCGGGGCCAGATACGCAGTATTTT.

The CDR3 DNA is TGTGCCAGCAGTTGGGGACTTGAAGCTTTCTTT. It translates to CASSWGLEAFF. This chain connects TRBV12-3 or TRBV12-4 to TRBJ1-1; D might be TRBD1 (5 bases). The CDR3 length is 11 residues. The V gene lost 4 bases and the J gene lost 7 bases, with 7 bases spanning the gap.

The V call is TRBV27, the J call TRBJ2-2; TRBD2 is a possible D gene (5 bases). The CDR3 has 13 residues. Trimming shortened V by 3 bases and J by 5 bases, and 7 bases separated the two germline ends. Germline assignment: CDR1 MNHEY and CDR2 SMNVEV (reference sequence). As DNA, the CDR3 is TGTGCCAGCAGTTTTGGGGAGACCGGGGAGCTGTTTTTT. Translation: CASSFGETGELFF.

The rearrangement uses TRBV7-6 and TRBJ1-5, with D uncertain. The CDR3 has 15 residues. The V and J ends lost 3 bases and 3 bases respectively, with 12 bases between them. Germline CDR1 reads SGHVS; CDR2 reads FNYEAQ. Written as DNA, the CDR3 is TGTGCCAGCAGCTTGGACGCGGGCTTCAATCAGCCCCAGCATTTT. Its translation: CASSLDAGFNQPQHF.